This T cell receptor beta chain is drawn from a study of cytomegalovirus exposure and HLA in healthy donors. V lost 0 bases and J lost 12, with 18 bases in between. The CDR3 has 14 amino acids. CDR1 and CDR2 from the germline V gene are LNHNV and YYDKDF (reference sequence). PCR employed 60 Vbeta and 13 Jbeta primers. Generated by immunoSEQ multiplex PCR, the TCRdb table keeps only in-frame clones and is missing some. Here the sample spans tens of thousands of clones, roughly 80% being singletons. Sequencing was performed on PBMCs. This sequence was found in a man aged 35-49 years in good health and CMV-seronegative. This chain uses TRBV15 with TRBJ2-7; maybe TRBD2 (6 bases). The DNA of the CDR3 is TGTGCCACCAGCAGAGAGGCGGGGTCTGGGGGTTGGTACTTC. It is translated as CATSREAGSGGWYF.